This T cell receptor (beta chain) was observed in a study of T cell responses to AZD1222 COVID-19 vaccine. Study-level results: Dominant at 160-218 and 743-854, vaccine-associated CD4 TCRs also spanned spike.

Profiled with immunoSEQ multiplex PCR; TCRdb holds only in-frame clones, not every one. The table has about 75,000 clones, about 87% seen once. Concerning this clone: Its antigen is unidentified. This same CDR3 is encoded by further DNA sequences in the sample.

Sequenced here: peripheral blood, sampled 28 days after the second dose of the MenACWY control vaccine. The sequence was collected from an adult who received the MenACWY meningococcal vaccine as a control.

CDR3 sequence reads: CASSERGGNTEAFF. The CDR3 coding sequence is TGTGCCAGCAGTGAGAGAGGTGGGAACACTGAAGCTTTCTTT. This chain connects TRBV2 to TRBJ1-1; D is unresolved. Germline CDR1 reads SNHLY; CDR2 reads FYNNEI. Trimming cost V 3 bases and J 1 base, with 9 bases left between them. The length of the CDR3 is 14 residues.